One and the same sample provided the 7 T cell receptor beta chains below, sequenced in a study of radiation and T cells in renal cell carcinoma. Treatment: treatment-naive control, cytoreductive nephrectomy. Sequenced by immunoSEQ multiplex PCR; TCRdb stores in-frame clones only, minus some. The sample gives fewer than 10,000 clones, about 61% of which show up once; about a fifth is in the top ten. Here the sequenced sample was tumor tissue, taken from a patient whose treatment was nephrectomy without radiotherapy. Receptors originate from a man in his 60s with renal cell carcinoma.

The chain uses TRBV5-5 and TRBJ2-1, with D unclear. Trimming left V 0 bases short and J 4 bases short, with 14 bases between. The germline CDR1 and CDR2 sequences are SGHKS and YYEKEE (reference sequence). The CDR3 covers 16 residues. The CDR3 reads CASSLVGQLGYNEQFF. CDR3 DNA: TGTGCCAGCAGCTTGGTCGGCCAGCTGGGGTACAATGAGCAGTTCTTC.

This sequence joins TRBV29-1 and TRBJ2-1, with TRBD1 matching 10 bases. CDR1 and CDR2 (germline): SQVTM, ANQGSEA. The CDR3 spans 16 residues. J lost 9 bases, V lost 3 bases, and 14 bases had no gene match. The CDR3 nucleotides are TGCAGCGTTGATGGTCGCGACAGGGGGCGTGATGGTGAGCAGTTCTTC. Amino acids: CSVDGRDRGRDGEQFF.

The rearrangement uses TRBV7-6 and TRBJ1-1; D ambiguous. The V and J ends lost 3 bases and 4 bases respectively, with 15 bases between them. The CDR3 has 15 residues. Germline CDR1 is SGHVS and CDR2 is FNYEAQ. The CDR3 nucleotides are TGTGCCAGCAGCTTTCAAAGCCAAGGGAGCACTGAAGCTTTCTTT. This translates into CASSFQSQGSTEAFF.

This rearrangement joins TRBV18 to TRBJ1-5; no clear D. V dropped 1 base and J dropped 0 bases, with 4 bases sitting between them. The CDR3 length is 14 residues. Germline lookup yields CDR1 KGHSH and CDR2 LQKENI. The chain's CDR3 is CASSPQDSNQPQHF. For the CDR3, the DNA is TGTGCCAGCTCACCACAGGATAGCAATCAGCCCCAGCATTTT.

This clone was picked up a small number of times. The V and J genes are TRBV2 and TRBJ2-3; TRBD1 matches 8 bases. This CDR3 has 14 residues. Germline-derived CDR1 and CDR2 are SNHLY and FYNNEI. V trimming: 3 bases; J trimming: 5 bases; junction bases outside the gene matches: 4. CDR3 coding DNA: TGTGCCAGCAGTGACCAGGGGGCTGGAGATACGCAGTATTTT. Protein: CASSDQGAGDTQYF.

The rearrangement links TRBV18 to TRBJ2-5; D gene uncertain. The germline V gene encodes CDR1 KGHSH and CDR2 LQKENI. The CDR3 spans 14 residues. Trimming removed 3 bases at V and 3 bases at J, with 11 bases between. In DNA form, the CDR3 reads TGTGCCAGCTCACCTAGGGCGGTCGAAGAGACCCAGTACTTC. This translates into CASSPRAVEETQYF.

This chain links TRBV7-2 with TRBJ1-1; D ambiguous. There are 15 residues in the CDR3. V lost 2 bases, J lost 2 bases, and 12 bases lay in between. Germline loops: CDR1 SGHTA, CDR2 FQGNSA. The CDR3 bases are TGTGCCAGCAGCTTACTTTTTCCGACAAACACTGAAGCTTTCTTT. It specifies CASSLLFPTNTEAFF.